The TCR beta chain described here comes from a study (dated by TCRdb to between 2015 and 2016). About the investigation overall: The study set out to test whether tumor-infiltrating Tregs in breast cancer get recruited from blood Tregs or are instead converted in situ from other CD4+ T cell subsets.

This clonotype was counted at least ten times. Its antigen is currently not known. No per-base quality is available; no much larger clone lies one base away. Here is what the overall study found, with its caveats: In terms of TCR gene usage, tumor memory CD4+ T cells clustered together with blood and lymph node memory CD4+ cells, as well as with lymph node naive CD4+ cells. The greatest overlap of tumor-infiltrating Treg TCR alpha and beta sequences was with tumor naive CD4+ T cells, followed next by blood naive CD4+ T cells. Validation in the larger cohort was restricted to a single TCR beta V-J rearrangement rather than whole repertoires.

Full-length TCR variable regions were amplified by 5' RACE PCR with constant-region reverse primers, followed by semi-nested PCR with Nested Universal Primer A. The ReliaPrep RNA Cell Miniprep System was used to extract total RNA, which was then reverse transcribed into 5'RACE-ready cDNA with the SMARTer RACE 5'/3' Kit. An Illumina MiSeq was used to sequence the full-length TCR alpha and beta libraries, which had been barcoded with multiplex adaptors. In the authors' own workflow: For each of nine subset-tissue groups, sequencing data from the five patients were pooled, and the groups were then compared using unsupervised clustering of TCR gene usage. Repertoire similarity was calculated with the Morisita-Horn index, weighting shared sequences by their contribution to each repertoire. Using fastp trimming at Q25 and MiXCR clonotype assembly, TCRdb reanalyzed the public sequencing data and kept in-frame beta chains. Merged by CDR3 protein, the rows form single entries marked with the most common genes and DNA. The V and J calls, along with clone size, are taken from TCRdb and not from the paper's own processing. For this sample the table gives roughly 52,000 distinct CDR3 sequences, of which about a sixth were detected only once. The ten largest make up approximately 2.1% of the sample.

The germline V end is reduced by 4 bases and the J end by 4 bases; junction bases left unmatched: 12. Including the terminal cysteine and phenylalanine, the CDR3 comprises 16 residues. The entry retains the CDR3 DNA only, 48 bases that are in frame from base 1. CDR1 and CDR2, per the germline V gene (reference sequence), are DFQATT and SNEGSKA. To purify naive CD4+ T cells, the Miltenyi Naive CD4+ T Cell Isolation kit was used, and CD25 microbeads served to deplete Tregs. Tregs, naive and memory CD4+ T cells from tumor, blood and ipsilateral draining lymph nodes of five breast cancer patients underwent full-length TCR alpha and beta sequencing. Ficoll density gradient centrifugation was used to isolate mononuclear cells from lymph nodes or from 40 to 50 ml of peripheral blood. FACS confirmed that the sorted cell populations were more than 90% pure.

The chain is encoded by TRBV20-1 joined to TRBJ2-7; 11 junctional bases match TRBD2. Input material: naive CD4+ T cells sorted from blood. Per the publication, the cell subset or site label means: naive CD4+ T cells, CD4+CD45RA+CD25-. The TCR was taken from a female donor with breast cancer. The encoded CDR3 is CSATTGTSGPSYEQYF. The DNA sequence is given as TGCAGTGCTACCACCGGGACTAGCGGTCCTTCGTACGAGCAGTACTTC.